One and the same sample provided the 5 T cell receptor beta chains below, sequenced in a study of cytotoxic CD8 clonotypes in ibrutinib-treated CLL. The data were produced by immunoSEQ multiplex PCR, yet TCRdb's version contains in-frame clones alone and is incomplete. The repertoire holds fewer than 400,000 clones, with roughly 70% as singletons. The material sequenced was PBMCs, taken after 36 months of ibrutinib treatment. The receptors here all came from a human donor with chronic lymphocytic leukemia.

The V and J genes are TRBV6-5 and TRBJ2-1, with a possible D match to TRBD1 (7 bases). Germline V gives CDR1 MNHEY, CDR2 SVGAGI. V dropped 7 bases and J dropped 10 bases, with 17 bases sitting between them. This CDR3 spans 13 amino acids. The CDR3 here is CASNPGGRREQFF. CDR3 in DNA: TGTGCCAGCAACCCAGGGGGGCGGAGGGAGCAGTTCTTC.

This clone appeared a few times. This chain links TRBV2 with TRBJ1-2; possible D gene TRBD1, 5 bases. V shed 3 bases and J shed 3 bases, with 11 bases lying between them. The germline CDR1 and CDR2 sequences are SNHLY and FYNNEI. The CDR3 contains 14 residues. CDR3 amino acids: CASSEGRVDYGYTF. CDR3 DNA: TGTGCCAGCAGTGAGGGCAGGGTCGACTATGGCTACACCTTC. Full variable domain (missing parts from reference TRBV2 and TRBJ1-2): EPEVTQTPSHQVTQMGQEVILRCVPISNHLYFYWYRQILGQKVEFLVSFYNNEISEKSEIFDDQFSVERPDGSNFTLKIRSTKLEDSAMYFCASSEGRVDYGYTFGSGTRLTVV.

This clone came up a few times. The chain carries TRBV19 and TRBJ2-2, with no clear D. V was pared by 1 base and J by 0 bases, with 3 bases between. The germline gives CDR1 LNHDA, CDR2 SQIVND (reference sequence). The CDR3 extends over 14 amino acids. CDR3 in amino acids: CASSIGPNTGELFF. CDR3 nucleotides: TGTGCCAGTAGTATAGGGCCGAACACCGGGGAGCTGTTTTTT.

This clone appeared a few times. The DNA for the CDR3 is TGTGCCAGCAGCTTAGAGACAGGGGGTCGGGAGCAGTACTTC. Residues: CASSLETGGREQYF. The J gene is TRBJ2-7, the V gene TRBV7-6; TRBD1 matches 9 bases. The CDR3 loop spans 14 amino acids. The ends lost 1 base at V and 7 bases at J; junction bases unmatched: 5. Germline V gene lookup returns CDR1 SGHVS and CDR2 FNYEAQ.

This clone showed up just a few times. This rearrangement joins TRBV6-5 to TRBJ1-2; 8 nucleotides line up with TRBD1. Germline lookup yields CDR1 MNHEY and CDR2 SVGAGI. V lost 5 bases, J lost 7 bases, and 9 bases stayed unmatched. CDR3 length: 14 amino acids. The CDR3 sequence is CASSREQGVGGYTF. The CDR3 coding sequence is TGTGCCAGCAGTCGAGAACAGGGGGTTGGTGGCTACACCTTC.